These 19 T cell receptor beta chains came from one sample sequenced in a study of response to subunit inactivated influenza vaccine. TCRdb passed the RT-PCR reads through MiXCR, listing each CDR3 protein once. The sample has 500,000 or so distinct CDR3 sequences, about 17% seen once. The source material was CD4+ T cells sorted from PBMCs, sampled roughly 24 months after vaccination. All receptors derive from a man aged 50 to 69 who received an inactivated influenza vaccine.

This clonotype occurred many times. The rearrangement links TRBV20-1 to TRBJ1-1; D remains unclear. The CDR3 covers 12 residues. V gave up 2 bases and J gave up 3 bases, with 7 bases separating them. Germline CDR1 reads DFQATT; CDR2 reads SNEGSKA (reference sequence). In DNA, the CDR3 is TGCAGTGCTAGATTAGGGTACACTGAAGCTTTCTTT. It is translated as CSARLGYTEAFF.

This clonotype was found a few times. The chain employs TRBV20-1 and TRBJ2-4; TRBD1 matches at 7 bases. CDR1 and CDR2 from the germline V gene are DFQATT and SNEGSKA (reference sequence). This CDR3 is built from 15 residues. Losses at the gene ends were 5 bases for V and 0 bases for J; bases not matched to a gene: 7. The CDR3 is CSAPTGAGAKNIQYF. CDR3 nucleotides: TGCAGTGCTCCTACAGGGGCGGGAGCCAAAAACATTCAGTACTTC.

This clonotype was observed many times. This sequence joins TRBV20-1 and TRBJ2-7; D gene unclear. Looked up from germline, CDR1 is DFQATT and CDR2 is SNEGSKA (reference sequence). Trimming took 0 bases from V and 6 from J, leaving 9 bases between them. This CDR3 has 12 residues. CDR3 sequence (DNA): TGCAGTGCTAGAGATCCGGGTCTCGAGCAGTACTTC. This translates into CSARDPGLEQYF.

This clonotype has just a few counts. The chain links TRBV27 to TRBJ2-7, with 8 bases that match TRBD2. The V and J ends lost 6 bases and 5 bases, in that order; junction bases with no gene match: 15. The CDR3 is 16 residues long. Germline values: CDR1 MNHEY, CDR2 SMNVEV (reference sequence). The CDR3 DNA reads TGTGCCAGCAGCCCCCGAGGTAATAGCGGGATAGACGAGCAGTACTTC. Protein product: CASSPRGNSGIDEQYF.

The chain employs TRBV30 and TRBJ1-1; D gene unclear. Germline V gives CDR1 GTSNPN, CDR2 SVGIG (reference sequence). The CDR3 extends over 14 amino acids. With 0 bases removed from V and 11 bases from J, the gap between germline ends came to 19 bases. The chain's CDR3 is CAWSVGLTASGAFF. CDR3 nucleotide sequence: TGTGCCTGGAGTGTAGGTTTGACGGCTAGTGGCGCTTTCTTT.

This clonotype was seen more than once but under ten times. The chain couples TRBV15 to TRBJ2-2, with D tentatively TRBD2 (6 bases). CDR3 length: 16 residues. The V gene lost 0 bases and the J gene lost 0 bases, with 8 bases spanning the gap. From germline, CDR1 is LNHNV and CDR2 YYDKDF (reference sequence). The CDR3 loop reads CATSRDPGANTGELFF. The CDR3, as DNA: TGTGCCACCAGCAGAGATCCGGGAGCGAACACCGGGGAGCTGTTTTTT.

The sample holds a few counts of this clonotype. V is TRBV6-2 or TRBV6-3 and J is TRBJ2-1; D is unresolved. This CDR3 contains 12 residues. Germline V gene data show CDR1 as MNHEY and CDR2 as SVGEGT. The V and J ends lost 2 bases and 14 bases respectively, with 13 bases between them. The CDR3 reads CASSYTDGLKFF. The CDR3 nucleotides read TGTGCCAGCAGTTACACCGATGGGCTCAAGTTCTTC.

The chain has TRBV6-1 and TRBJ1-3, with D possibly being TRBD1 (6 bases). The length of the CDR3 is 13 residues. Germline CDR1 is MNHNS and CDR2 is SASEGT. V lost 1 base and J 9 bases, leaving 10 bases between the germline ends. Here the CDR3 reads CASSEDREGTIYF. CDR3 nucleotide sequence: TGTGCCAGCAGTGAAGACAGGGAAGGCACCATATATTTT.

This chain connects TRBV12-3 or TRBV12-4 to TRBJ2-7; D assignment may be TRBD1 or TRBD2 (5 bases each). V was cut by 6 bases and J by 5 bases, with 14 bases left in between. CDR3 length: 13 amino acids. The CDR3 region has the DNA TGTGCCAGCAGGGCCGGGACCACGGACGAGCAGTACTTC. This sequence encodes CASRAGTTDEQYF.

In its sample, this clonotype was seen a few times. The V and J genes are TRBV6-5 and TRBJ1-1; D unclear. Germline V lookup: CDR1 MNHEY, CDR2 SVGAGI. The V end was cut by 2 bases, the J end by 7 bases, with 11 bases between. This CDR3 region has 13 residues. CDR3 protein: CASSYRAGYEAFF. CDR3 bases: TGTGCCAGCAGTTACCGGGCAGGCTATGAAGCTTTCTTT.

The CDR3 DNA reads as TGTGCCAGCAAAGGGACAGCCTACAATGAGCAGTTCTTC. This translates into CASKGTAYNEQFF. The rearrangement joins TRBV6-1 to TRBJ2-1, with 7 nucleotides matching TRBD1. This CDR3 comprises 13 residues. V dropped 7 bases and J dropped 2; count of bases not matched to a gene: 2. Germline assignment: CDR1 MNHNS and CDR2 SASEGT.

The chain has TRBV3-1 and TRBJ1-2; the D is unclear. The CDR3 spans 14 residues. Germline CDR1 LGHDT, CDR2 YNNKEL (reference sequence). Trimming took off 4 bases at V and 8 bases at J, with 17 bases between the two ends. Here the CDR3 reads CASSPGQGLGGYTF. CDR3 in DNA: TGTGCCAGCAGCCCTGGGCAAGGGCTGGGCGGCTACACCTTC.

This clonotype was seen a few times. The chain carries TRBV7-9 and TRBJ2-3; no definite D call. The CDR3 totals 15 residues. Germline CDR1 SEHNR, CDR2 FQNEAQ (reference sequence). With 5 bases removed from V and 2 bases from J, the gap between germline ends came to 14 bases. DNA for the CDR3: TGTGCCAGCAGCCAGACACGGCAGGCCACAGATACGCAGTATTTT. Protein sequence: CASSQTRQATDTQYF.

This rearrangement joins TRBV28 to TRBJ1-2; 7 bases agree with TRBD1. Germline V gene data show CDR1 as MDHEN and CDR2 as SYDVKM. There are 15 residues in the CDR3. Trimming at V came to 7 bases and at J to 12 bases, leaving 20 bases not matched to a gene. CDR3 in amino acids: CASTSGGRKWGRHTF. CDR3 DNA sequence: TGTGCCAGCACTTCAGGGGGTCGGAAGTGGGGGAGGCACACCTTC.

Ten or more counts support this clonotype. CDR3 DNA: TGTGCCAGCAGCTTGGCGGTAGAAGCCTACGAGCAGTACTTC. Amino acid sequence: CASSLAVEAYEQYF. The genes are TRBV5-5 and TRBJ2-7; D uncertain. Deletions cut 0 bases from V and 2 bases from J, with 9 bases between. The CDR3 length is 14 residues. Germline-derived CDR1 and CDR2 are SGHKS and YYEKEE (reference sequence).

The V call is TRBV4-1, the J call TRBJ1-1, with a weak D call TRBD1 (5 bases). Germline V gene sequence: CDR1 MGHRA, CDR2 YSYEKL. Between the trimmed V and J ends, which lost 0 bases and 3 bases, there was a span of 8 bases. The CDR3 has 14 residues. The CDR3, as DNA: TGCGCCAGCAGCCAAGACAGGGTATACACTGAAGCTTTCTTT. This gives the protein CASSQDRVYTEAFF.

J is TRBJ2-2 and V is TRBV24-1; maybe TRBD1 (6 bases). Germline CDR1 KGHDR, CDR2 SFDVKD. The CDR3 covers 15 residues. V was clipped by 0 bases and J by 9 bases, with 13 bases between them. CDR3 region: CATSDLDRRPWELFF. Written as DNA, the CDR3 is TGTGCCACCAGTGATTTGGACAGGAGGCCCTGGGAGCTGTTTTTT.

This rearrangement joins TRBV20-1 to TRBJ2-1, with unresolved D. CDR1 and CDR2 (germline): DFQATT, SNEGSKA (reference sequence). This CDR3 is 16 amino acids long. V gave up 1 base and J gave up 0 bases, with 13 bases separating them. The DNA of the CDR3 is TGCAGTGCTAGAGGTGCCAGTAAGAGCTCCTACAATGAGCAGTTCTTC. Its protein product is CSARGASKSSYNEQFF.

As DNA, the CDR3 is TGTGCCAGCAGCCAAGATCCCGGGAGACGAGGCACCGGGGAGCTGTTTTTT. Amino acid sequence: CASSQDPGRRGTGELFF. This chain connects TRBV4-2 to TRBJ2-2, with a possible D match to TRBD2 (6 bases). Looked up from germline, CDR1 is LGHNA and CDR2 is YNFKEQ. This CDR3 has 17 amino acids. V was trimmed by 0 bases and J by 4 bases, leaving 15 bases between them.